This TCR beta chain emerged from a study of monozygotic twins with inflammatory bowel disease. Study-level findings and limits: Perhaps reflecting limited power, concordant and discordant twins did not differ in repertoire similarity. The authors note that differing immunosuppressive treatments may have added variability to patient repertoires. Versus healthy twins, IBD patients showed fewer clonotypes shared with others, especially with disease activity.

Comment on this clonotype: The antigen remains undetermined.

Germline V CDR1 and CDR2: SGHVS, FQNEAQ. The CDR3 is 12 amino acids. TCRdb derives one entry per CDR3 protein from the 5' RACE reads, leaving out DNA. The sample yields a few hundred thousand distinct CDR3 sequences, of which the top ten take up approximately 1.5%. Sampling involved one blood draw (about 2.6 ml) for every donor. Material for sequencing was blood. The source of this sequence is a human donor with ulcerative colitis or Crohn's disease, or a healthy co-twin of an affected twin (not recorded which). The chain uses TRBV7-8 and TRBJ1-2. Here the CDR3 reads CASSTSPNGYTF. The whole variable domain, filled in from reference TRBV7-8 and TRBJ1-2, reads GAGVSQSPRYKVAKRGQDVALRCDPISGHVSLFWYQQALGQGPEFLTYFQNEAQLDKSGLPSDRFFAERPEGSVSTLKIQRTQQEDSAVYLCASSTSPNGYTFGSGTRLTVV.